This entry concerns a single T cell receptor beta chain. What it binds is unknown. This entry belongs to a study of shared clonotypes between healthy human individuals. Study context: Donors were a couple of women and a few men aged 18 to 49. Per donor, three plates held CD4 naive cells, three held CD4 memory, two held CD8 naive and one held CD8 memory. The study, taken as a whole, reports: The sampled material consisted only of blood, and tissue repertoires are likely to differ.

Measured with immunoSEQ multiplex PCR; TCRdb has only the in-frame clones, and not every one. The repertoire consists of around 2,000,000 clones, with just under 95% occurring once and the leading ten covering roughly 1.2%. CDR3 length equals 15 residues. Germline CDR1 reads SGHTA; CDR2 reads FQGTGA. Losses at the gene ends were 5 bases for V and 1 base for J; bases not matched to a gene: 6. Naive CD8 cells were CD45RO-negative, positively selected for CCR7, excluding terminally differentiated effector memory CD45RA+ cells. The sequenced sample consisted of naive CD8+ T cells sorted from blood. The J gene is TRBJ2-7, the V gene TRBV7-3; 9 positions agree with TRBD1. This TCR derives from a man in his late teens or twenties in good health. The CDR3 spells CASSVPGQGSYEQYF. The CDR3 DNA reads as TGTGCCAGCAGCGTCCCGGGACAGGGATCCTACGAGCAGTACTTC. Filled out from reference TRBV7-3 and TRBJ2-7, the complete variable domain reads GAGVSQTPSNKVTEKGKYVELRCDPISGHTALYWYRQSLGQGPEFLIYFQGTGAADDSGLPNDRFFAVRPEGSVSTLKIQRTERGDSAVYLCASSVPGQGSYEQYFGPGTRLTVT.